Listed here are 23 T cell receptor beta chains from one sample, sequenced in a study of cytomegalovirus exposure and HLA in healthy donors. The PCR made use of 60 Vbeta and 13 Jbeta primers. TCRdb's table, derived via immunoSEQ multiplex PCR, lists solely in-frame clones and lacks some. The sample lists tens of thousands of clones, about 60% occurring once. Sequenced: PBMCs. Receptors originate from a woman in her forties or fifties in good health and CMV-seronegative.

There are a few counts of this clone. The V gene is TRBV6-6, the J gene TRBJ1-4, with D unresolved. CDR1 and CDR2 from the germline V gene are MNHNY and SVGAGI (reference sequence). V lost 7 bases to trimming and J lost 5 bases, with 5 bases between them. This CDR3 has 11 residues. CDR3 bases: TGTGCCAGCATGACAAATGAAAAACTGTTTTTT. Translating it yields CASMTNEKLFF.

V and J are TRBV2 and TRBJ2-7; no firm D call. V was cut by 4 bases and J by 5 bases, with 9 bases left in between. The germline gives CDR1 SNHLY, CDR2 FYNNEI. The CDR3 has 12 amino acids. The CDR3 DNA reads TGTGCCAGCAGTGTTGGGCAGAACGAGCAGTACTTC. It yields the protein CASSVGQNEQYF.

V usage is TRBV4-3 and J usage is TRBJ2-3, with 13 bases matching TRBD2. The V gene's germline CDR1 is LGHNA and CDR2 YSLEER. J gave up 0 bases and V 1 base, and 10 bases lay outside the gene matches. The CDR3 sequence is 20 residues long. The CDR3 spells CASSQAGTSGTHPSTDTQYF. In DNA form, the CDR3 reads TGCGCCAGCAGCCAAGCCGGGACTAGCGGGACGCACCCTAGCACAGATACGCAGTATTTT.

CDR3 DNA sequence: TGTGCCAGCACCAGGGACACGAACACTGAAGCTTTCTTT. Translation: CASTRDTNTEAFF. V usage is TRBV2 and J usage is TRBJ1-1; D is perhaps TRBD1 (6 bases). CDR3 length: 13 amino acids. CDR1 is SNHLY, CDR2 FYNNEI, per germline. Trimming removed 7 bases from V and 1 base from J, with 10 bases in between.

The chain uses TRBV27 and TRBJ1-1, with D maybe TRBD1 (5 bases). CDR3 length equals 14 residues. The germline V gene has CDR1 MNHEY and CDR2 SMNVEV (reference sequence). V was pared by 2 bases and J by 4 bases, with 11 bases between. The CDR3 spells CASSLTWGGTEAFF. The CDR3 DNA is TGTGCCAGCAGTTTAACTTGGGGGGGCACTGAAGCTTTCTTT.

V usage is TRBV30 and J usage is TRBJ1-2; 8 bases align to TRBD1. Trimming removed 1 base from V and 1 base from J; junction bases left unmatched: 2. The CDR3 contains 14 residues. Per germline, CDR1 GTSNPN and CDR2 SVGIG (reference sequence). CDR3 sequence (DNA): TGTGCCTGGAGTGGGACAGGGAATAACTATGGCTACACCTTC. It yields the protein CAWSGTGNNYGYTF.

The chain carries TRBV5-4 and TRBJ1-4, with D possibly matching TRBD1 (5 bases). This CDR3 is built from 14 residues. V lost 4 bases, J lost 5 bases, and 12 bases lay in between. Germline V gene lookup returns CDR1 SGHNT and CDR2 YYREEE (reference sequence). This chain's CDR3 is CASSRVGANEKLFF. The CDR3 nucleotides read TGTGCCAGCAGCCGCGTAGGGGCGAATGAAAAACTGTTTTTT. The full variable domain, with the rest looked up from reference TRBV5-4 and TRBJ1-4, is ETGVTQSPTHLIKTRGQQVTLRCSSQSGHNTVSWYQQALGQGPQFIFQYYREEENGRGNFPPRFSGLQFPNYSSELNVNALELDDSALYLCASSRVGANEKLFFGSGTQLSVL.

The V gene is TRBV7-6, the J gene TRBJ2-3, with 8 nucleotides matching TRBD1. The CDR3 spans 15 residues. Losses at the gene ends were 3 bases for V and 9 bases for J; bases not matched to a gene: 11. Germline CDR1 is SGHVS and CDR2 is FNYEAQ. Here the CDR3 DNA reads TGTGCCAGCAGCTTGCGGGACAGGCATGAAGAAACGCAGTATTTT. Its translation: CASSLRDRHEETQYF.

The chain combines TRBV19 with TRBJ1-2, with TRBD1 as a possible D gene (5 bases). V was shortened by 1 base and J by 7 bases, with 7 bases between the two germline ends. CDR3 length: 12 residues. Germline V gene sequence: CDR1 LNHDA, CDR2 SQIVND (reference sequence). The chain's CDR3 is CASSIGGPGYTF. CDR3 coding DNA: TGTGCCAGTAGTATAGGGGGCCCTGGCTACACCTTC.

The gene calls are TRBV29-1 and TRBJ2-3, with 13 bases lining up with TRBD2. The germline CDR1 and CDR2 sequences are SQVTM and ANQGSEA. This CDR3 contains 15 residues. With 7 bases clipped from V and 5 bases from J, the junction kept 9 bases outside the gene matches. The CDR3 sequence is CSARGLAGEGDTQYF. As DNA, the CDR3 is TGCAGCGCTCGCGGACTAGCGGGAGAGGGAGATACGCAGTATTTT.

This chain uses TRBV28 with TRBJ2-2; 7 nucleotides align to TRBD2. The CDR3 extends over 17 amino acids. CDR1 and CDR2 (germline): MDHEN, SYDVKM. V trimming: 5 bases; J trimming: 4 bases; junction bases outside the gene matches: 13. CDR3: CASSPVASGTRTGELFF. In nucleotides, the CDR3 is TGTGCCAGCAGTCCTGTAGCCAGCGGGACTCGCACCGGGGAGCTGTTTTTT.

There are a few counts of this clone. The rearrangement uses TRBV28 and TRBJ1-2, with a tentative D call TRBD1 (6 bases). Looked up from germline, CDR1 is MDHEN and CDR2 is SYDVKM. The CDR3 runs to 15 residues. V gave up 4 bases and J gave up 5 bases, with 17 bases separating them. CDR3 in amino acids: CASSSDAEGGYGYTF. CDR3 DNA sequence: TGTGCCAGCAGTTCGGACGCTGAAGGGGGTTATGGCTACACCTTC.

This chain links TRBV28 with TRBJ1-5; 7 positions match TRBD1. The junction had 7 bases not matched to a gene; V was cut back by 7 bases and J by 1 base. Germline CDR1 reads MDHEN; CDR2 reads SYDVKM. The CDR3 runs 15 residues. The CDR3 sequence is CASTLGQPSNQPQHF. CDR3 in DNA: TGTGCCAGCACCTTGGGACAGCCGAGCAATCAGCCCCAGCATTTT.

This clone was observed a handful of times. The chain couples TRBV5-1 to TRBJ1-1; perhaps TRBD1 as D (6 bases). This CDR3 is 14 amino acids long. V lost 4 bases to trimming and J lost 5 bases, with 15 bases between them. Germline V lookup: CDR1 SGHRS, CDR2 YFSETQ. CDR3 sequence (DNA): TGCGCCAGCAGCCCCGACAGGCCAGAGACTGAAGCTTTCTTT. Protein sequence: CASSPDRPETEAFF.

The chain links TRBV6-5 to TRBJ1-2; perhaps TRBD1 as D (6 bases). Trimming removed 5 bases at V and 4 bases at J, with 11 bases between. The CDR3 consists of 13 residues. The germline V gene encodes CDR1 MNHEY and CDR2 SVGAGI. The CDR3 DNA sequence: TGTGCCAGCAGTGAGGACAGATCCTATGGCTACACCTTC. Amino acids: CASSEDRSYGYTF.

This chain connects TRBV9 to TRBJ2-7; weak D call: TRBD1 (6 bases). Trimming cost V 0 bases and J 3 bases, with 13 bases left between them. The germline V gene has CDR1 SGDLS and CDR2 YYNGEE. There are 15 residues in the CDR3. The CDR3 DNA follows: TGTGCCAGCAGCGTAGGCCCCCCGGACAGCTACGAGCAGTACTTC. It specifies CASSVGPPDSYEQYF.

CDR3 in DNA: TGTGCCAGCAGGACTAGAGAGGGACAGGGTGGTCCTGGGGCCAACGTCCTGACTTTC. Translated, it gives CASRTREGQGGPGANVLTF. The gene calls are TRBV27 and TRBJ2-6; 9 nucleotides line up with TRBD1. Germline V gene data show CDR1 as MNHEY and CDR2 as SMNVEV (reference sequence). The CDR3 has 19 residues. V lost 6 bases and J lost 2; bases outside the gene matches: 14.

The chain uses TRBV28 and TRBJ2-3, with D tentatively TRBD1 (5 bases). Germline V gene data show CDR1 as MDHEN and CDR2 as SYDVKM. The CDR3 covers 11 residues. The ends were cut back, 7 bases at V and 6 bases at J, with 8 bases in the middle. The CDR3 region has the DNA TGTGCCAGCAAGGGGATGGATACGCAGTATTTT. Translated, it gives CASKGMDTQYF.

The V gene is TRBV27, the J gene TRBJ2-7; TRBD1 aligns across 7 bases. The trim removed 5 bases at V and 5 bases at J, leaving 9 bases unmatched. The germline CDR1 and CDR2 sequences are MNHEY and SMNVEV (reference sequence). This CDR3 is 14 amino acids long. The CDR3 DNA reads as TGTGCCAGCAGTAGACGGGACAGTTCGAACGAGCAGTACTTC. Residues: CASSRRDSSNEQYF.

The rearrangement uses TRBV7-2 and TRBJ2-1, with 10 bases that match TRBD2. Germline values: CDR1 SGHTA, CDR2 FQGNSA. Unmatched junction bases numbered 7, after V lost 4 bases and J lost 7 bases. This CDR3 spans 15 amino acids. The CDR3 region is CASSYRSGRLNEQFF. The CDR3 coding sequence is TGTGCCAGCAGCTATCGTAGCGGGAGGTTGAATGAGCAGTTCTTC.

This chain uses TRBV1 with TRBJ1-1. TRBV1 is termed a pseudogene. The CDR3 has 13 amino acids. Written as DNA, the CDR3 is TGCACCAGCAGCCAGGCGGTGAGGTTGCGGGCTTTCTTT. Translating it yields CTSSQAVRLRAFF.

The J gene is TRBJ2-7, the V gene TRBV13; D might be TRBD2 (5 bases). The CDR3 totals 12 residues. Trimming took off 5 bases at V and 6 bases at J, with 11 bases between the two ends. Germline V gene sequence: CDR1 PRHDT, CDR2 FYEKMQ (reference sequence). The CDR3 DNA reads TGTGCCAGCAGCCCGAGTCGGGGCGAGCAGTACTTC. Encoded protein: CASSPSRGEQYF.

This clone showed up just a few times. The V gene is TRBV29-1, the J gene TRBJ1-2, with TRBD1 matching over 8 bases. Germline V gene data show CDR1 as SQVTM and CDR2 as ANQGSEA. The ends lost 0 bases at V and 0 bases at J; junction bases unmatched: 12. This CDR3 has 18 residues. CDR3 DNA sequence: TGCAGCGTTGAAGATCCTAGGACAGGGAGCGATCCTAACTATGGCTACACCTTC. Its protein product is CSVEDPRTGSDPNYGYTF.